This T cell receptor (beta chain) was documented in a study of T cell repertoires in cytomegalovirus infection (dated by TCRdb to between 2018 and 2021). Background for the entire study: The peptide stimulations were aimed at well-studied HLA-B-restricted epitopes as well as recently identified HLA-C-restricted CMV epitopes, whose presentation resists viral immunomodulation. Because public TCR beta signatures pointed to carriage of CMV infection together with the matching HLA type, the HLA type of each donor mattered for the analysis. Overall study outcomes, separate from this receptor: In both this cohort and an independent 352-donor cohort, the cumulative frequency of public TCR beta family members distinguished carriers of CMV infection plus the relevant HLA type. The ex vivo response was dominated by HLA-C-restricted CMV-specific TCR beta clonotypes, which also provided the single most frequent clonotype in two of eight donors.

Instrument used: Illumina HiSeq 1500. The public reads were reanalyzed by TCRdb: fastp trimming at Q25, MiXCR alignment, in-frame beta chains only. Every entry covers one CDR3 protein and lists the most common genes and DNA from its rows. For this sample there are under 200,000 distinct CDR3 sequences; about a fifth appear just once. The ten biggest clones cover roughly 25% of the sample. The sample's treatment or condition label, decoded: in vitro stimulation with specific CMV peptide epitopes to enrich CMV-specific T cells. This clonotype was seen a handful of times. Its antigen is currently not known. There are no base qualities to consult, and no much larger clone falls within one base. The germline V gene encodes CDR1 SGHTA and CDR2 FQGTGA. V is cut back by 4 bases and J by 1 base, with 2 bases in the junction unmatched. Measured from the cysteine to the phenylalanine, the CDR3 is 14 residues long. Only CDR3 DNA is held: 42 bases, read in frame from base 1.

The clonotype was recovered from a human donor in good health (CMV status not recorded). Some clones in this sample may be carry-over from other donors' samples. Sequencing was performed on CD8+ T cells from cultured PBMCs, taken from culture after CMV antigen stimulation. This receptor chain uses TRBV7-3 and TRBJ2-3, with 7 bases aligning to TRBD2. The nucleotides read TGTGCCAGCAGCTGGGGGGGGGGCACAGATACGCAGTATTTT. Translated, it reads CASSWGGGTDTQYF. With all but the CDR3 taken from the reference TRBV7-3 and TRBJ2-3 genes, the full variable domain is: GAGVSQTPSNKVTEKGKYVELRCDPISGHTALYWYRQSLGQGPEFLIYFQGTGAADDSGLPNDRFFAVRPEGSVSTLKIQRTERGDSAVYLCASSWGGGTDTQYFGPGTRLTVL.